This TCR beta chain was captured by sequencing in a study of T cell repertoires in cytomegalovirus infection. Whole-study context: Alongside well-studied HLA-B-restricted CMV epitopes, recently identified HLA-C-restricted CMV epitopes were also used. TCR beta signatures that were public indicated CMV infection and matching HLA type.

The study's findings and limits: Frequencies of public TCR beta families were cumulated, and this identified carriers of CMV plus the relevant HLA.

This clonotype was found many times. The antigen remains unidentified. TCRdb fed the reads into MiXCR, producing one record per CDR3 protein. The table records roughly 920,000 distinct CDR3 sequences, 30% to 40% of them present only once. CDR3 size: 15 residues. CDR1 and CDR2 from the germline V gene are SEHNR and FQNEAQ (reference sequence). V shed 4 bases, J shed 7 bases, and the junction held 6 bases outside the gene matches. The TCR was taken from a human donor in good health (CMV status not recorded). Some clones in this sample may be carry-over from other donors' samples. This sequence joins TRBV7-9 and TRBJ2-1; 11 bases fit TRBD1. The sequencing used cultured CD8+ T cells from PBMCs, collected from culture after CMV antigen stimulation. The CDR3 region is CASSSPGQGENEQFF. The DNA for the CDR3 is TGTGCCAGCAGCTCTCCGGGACAGGGGGAGAATGAGCAGTTCTTC.